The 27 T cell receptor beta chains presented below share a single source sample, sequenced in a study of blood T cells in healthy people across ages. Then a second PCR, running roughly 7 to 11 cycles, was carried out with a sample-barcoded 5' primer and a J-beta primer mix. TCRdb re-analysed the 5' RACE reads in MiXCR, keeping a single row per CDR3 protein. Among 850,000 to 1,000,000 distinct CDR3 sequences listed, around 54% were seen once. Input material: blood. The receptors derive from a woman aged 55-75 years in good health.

The CDR3 bases are TGTGCCAGCTCACGCGGACAGGGCCAAACCTACGAGCAGTACTTC. It yields the protein CASSRGQGQTYEQYF. V is TRBV18 and J is TRBJ2-7, with 8 bases lining up with TRBD1. V lost 4 bases to trimming and J lost 2 bases; unmatched junction nucleotides: 7. The germline CDR1 and CDR2 sequences are KGHSH and LQKENI. CDR3 length: 15 amino acids.

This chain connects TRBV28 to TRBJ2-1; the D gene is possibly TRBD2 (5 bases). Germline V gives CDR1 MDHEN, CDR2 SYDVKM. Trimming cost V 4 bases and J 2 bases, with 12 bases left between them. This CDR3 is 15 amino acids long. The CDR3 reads CASSSNGKPYNEQFF. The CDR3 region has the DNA TGTGCCAGCAGTTCCAACGGGAAACCCTACAATGAGCAGTTCTTC. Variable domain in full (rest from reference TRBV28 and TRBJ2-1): DVKVTQSSRYLVKRTGEKVFLECVQDMDHENMFWYRQDPGLGLRLIYFSYDVKMKEKGDIPEGYSVSREKKERFSLILESASTNQTSMYLCASSSNGKPYNEQFFGPGTRLTVL.

The CDR3 DNA reads TGTGCCAGCAGTTTATGGCGGACTAGCGGGACCGGTGGGTACAATGAGCAGTTCTTC. Translating gives CASSLWRTSGTGGYNEQFF. The V call is TRBV27, the J call TRBJ2-1, with 12 bases lining up with TRBD2. This CDR3 comprises 19 residues. Looked up from germline, CDR1 is MNHEY and CDR2 is SMNVEV (reference sequence). V was pared by 1 base and J by 4 bases, with 11 bases of the junction left unmatched.

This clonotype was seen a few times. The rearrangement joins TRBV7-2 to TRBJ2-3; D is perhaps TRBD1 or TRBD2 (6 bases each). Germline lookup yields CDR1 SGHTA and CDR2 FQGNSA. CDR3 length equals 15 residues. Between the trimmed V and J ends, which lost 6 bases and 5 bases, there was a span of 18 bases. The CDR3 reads CASSKGLKGGDTQYF. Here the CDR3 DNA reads TGTGCCAGCAGTAAGGGACTCAAAGGGGGAGATACGCAGTATTTT.

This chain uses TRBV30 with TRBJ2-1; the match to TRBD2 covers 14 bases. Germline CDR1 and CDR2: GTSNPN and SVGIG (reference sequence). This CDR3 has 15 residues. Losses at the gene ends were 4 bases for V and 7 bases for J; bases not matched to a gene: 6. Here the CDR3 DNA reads TGTGCCTGGACCGACGGGACTAGCGGGAGTAATGAGCAGTTCTTC. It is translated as CAWTDGTSGSNEQFF.

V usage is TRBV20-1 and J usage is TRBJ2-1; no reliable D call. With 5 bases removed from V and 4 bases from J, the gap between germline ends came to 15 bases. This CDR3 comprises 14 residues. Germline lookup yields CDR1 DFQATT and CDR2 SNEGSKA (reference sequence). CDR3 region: CSAPISREYNEQFF. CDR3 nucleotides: TGCAGTGCTCCAATTTCACGAGAGTACAATGAGCAGTTCTTC.

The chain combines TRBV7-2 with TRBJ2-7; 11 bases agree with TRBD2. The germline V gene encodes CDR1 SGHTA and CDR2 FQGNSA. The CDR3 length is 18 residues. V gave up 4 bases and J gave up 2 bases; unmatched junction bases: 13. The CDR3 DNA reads TGTGCCAGCAGCTCACGATTCGGGACTAGCGGCCTAGCCTACGAGCAGTACTTC. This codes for CASSSRFGTSGLAYEQYF. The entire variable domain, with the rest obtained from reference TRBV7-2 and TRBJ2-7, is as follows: GAGVSQSPSNKVTEKGKDVELRCDPISGHTALYWYRQSLGQGLEFLIYFQGNSAPDKSGLPSDRFSAERTGGSVSTLTIQRTQQEDSAVYLCASSSRFGTSGLAYEQYFGPGTRLTVT.

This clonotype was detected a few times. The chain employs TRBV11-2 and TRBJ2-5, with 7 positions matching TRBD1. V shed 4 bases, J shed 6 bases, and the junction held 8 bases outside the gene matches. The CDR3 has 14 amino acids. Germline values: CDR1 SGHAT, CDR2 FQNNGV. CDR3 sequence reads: CASSSNRGHQTQYF. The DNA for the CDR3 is TGTGCCAGCAGCTCGAACAGGGGTCACCAGACCCAGTACTTC.

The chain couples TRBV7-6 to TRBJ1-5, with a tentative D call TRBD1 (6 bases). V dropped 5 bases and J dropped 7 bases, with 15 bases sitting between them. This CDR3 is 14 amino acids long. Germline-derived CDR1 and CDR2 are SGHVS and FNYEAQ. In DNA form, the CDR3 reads TGTGCCAGCAGCCCACACGTACAGGGCCAGCCCCAGCATTTT. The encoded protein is CASSPHVQGQPQHF.

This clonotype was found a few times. In nucleotides, the CDR3 is TGCAGCGTTAGACGGGGGGGGCAAGAGACCCAGTACTTC. Amino acid sequence: CSVRRGGQETQYF. The rearrangement joins TRBV29-1 to TRBJ2-5; TRBD2 aligns across 8 bases. CDR1 is SQVTM and CDR2 is ANQGSEA in the germline V gene. The CDR3 contains 13 residues. The trim removed 5 bases at V and 2 bases at J, leaving 4 bases unmatched.

CDR3 residues: CASSWWGNTEAFF. The CDR3 DNA reads TGCGCCAGCAGCTGGTGGGGTAACACTGAAGCTTTCTTT. This rearrangement joins TRBV5-1 to TRBJ1-1; no clear D. From germline, CDR1 is SGHRS and CDR2 YFSETQ. V lost 3 bases, J lost 2 bases, and 8 bases lay in between. The CDR3 is 13 residues long.

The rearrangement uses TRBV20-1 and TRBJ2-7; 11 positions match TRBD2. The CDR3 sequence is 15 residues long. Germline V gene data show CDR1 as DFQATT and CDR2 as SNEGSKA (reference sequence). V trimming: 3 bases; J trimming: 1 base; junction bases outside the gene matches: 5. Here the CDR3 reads CSASETSGISYEQYF. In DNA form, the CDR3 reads TGCAGTGCTAGCGAGACTAGCGGGATATCCTACGAGCAGTACTTC.

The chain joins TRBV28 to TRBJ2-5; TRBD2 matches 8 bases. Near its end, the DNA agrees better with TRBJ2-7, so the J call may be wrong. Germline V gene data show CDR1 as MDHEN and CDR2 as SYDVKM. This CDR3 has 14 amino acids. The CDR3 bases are TGTGCCAGCAGTACCGGGGGGGTGCACTACGAGCAGTACTTC. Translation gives CASSTGGVHYEQYF.

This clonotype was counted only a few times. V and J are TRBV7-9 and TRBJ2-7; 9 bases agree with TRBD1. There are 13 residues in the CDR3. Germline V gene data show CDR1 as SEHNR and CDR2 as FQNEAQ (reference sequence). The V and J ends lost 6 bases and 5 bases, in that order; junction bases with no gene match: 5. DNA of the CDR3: TGTGCCAGCAGGGGGACAGGGTTCAACGAGCAGTACTTC. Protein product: CASRGTGFNEQYF.

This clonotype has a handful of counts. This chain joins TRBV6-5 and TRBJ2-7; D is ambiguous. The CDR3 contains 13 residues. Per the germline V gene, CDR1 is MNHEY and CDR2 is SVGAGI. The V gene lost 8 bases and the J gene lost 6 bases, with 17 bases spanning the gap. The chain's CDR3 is CASQRIAVGEQYF. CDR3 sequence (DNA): TGTGCCAGCCAGAGAATCGCGGTTGGCGAGCAGTACTTC.

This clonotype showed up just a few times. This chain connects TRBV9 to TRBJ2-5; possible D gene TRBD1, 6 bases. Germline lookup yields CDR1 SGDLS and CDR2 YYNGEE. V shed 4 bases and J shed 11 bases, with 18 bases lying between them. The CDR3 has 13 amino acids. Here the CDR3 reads CASSPGQPWEQYF. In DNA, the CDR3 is TGTGCCAGCAGCCCCGGACAGCCGTGGGAGCAGTACTTC.

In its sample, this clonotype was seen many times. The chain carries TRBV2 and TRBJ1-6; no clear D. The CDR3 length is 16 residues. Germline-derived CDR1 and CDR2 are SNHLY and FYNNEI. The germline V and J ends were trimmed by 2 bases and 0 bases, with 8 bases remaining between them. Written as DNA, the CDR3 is TGTGCCAGCAGTGAATACTGGCTCTCCTATAATTCACCCCTCCACTTT. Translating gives CASSEYWLSYNSPLHF. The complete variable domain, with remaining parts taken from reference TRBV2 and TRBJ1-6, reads EPEVTQTPSHQVTQMGQEVILRCVPISNHLYFYWYRQILGQKVEFLVSFYNNEISEKSEIFDDQFSVERPDGSNFTLKIRSTKLEDSAMYFCASSEYWLSYNSPLHFGNGTRLTVT.

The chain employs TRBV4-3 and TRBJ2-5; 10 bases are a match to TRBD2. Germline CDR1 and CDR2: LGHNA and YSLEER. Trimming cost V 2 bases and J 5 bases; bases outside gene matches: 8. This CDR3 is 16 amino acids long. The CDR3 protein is CASSQLSGRAGETQYF. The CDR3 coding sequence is TGCGCCAGCAGCCAACTGAGCGGGAGGGCGGGGGAGACCCAGTACTTC.

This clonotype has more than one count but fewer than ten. DNA of the CDR3: TGCGCCAGCAGACGGAGTTGGTCCACAGATACGCAGTATTTT. Translation gives CASRRSWSTDTQYF. The chain has TRBV10-1 and TRBJ2-3, with unresolved D. Trimming shortened V by 6 bases and J by 2 bases, and 12 bases separated the two germline ends. The CDR3 spans 14 residues. Germline CDR1 WNHNN, CDR2 SYGVQD (reference sequence).

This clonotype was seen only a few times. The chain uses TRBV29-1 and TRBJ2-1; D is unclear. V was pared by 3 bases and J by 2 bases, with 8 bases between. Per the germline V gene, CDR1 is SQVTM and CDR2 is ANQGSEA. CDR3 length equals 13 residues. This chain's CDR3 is CSVDLDTYNEQFF. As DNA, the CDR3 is TGCAGCGTTGACCTAGATACCTACAATGAGCAGTTCTTC.

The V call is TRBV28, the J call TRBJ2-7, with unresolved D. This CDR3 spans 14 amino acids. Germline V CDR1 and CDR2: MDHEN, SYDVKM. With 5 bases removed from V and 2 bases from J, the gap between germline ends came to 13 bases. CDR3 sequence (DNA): TGTGCCAGCAGTACTCAGGACGGAACCTACGAGCAGTACTTC. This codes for CASSTQDGTYEQYF.

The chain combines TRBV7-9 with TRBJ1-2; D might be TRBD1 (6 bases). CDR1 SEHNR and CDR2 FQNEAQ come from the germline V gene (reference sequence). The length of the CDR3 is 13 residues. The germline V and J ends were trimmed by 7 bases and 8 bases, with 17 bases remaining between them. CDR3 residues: CASTSTGLGGYTF. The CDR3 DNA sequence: TGTGCCAGCACCTCTACAGGGCTGGGCGGCTACACCTTC.

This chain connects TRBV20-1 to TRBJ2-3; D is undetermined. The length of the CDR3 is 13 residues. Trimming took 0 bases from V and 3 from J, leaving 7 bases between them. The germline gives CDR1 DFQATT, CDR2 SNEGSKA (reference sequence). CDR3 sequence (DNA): TGCAGTGCTAGAGATACTAAAACAGATACGCAGTATTTT. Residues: CSARDTKTDTQYF.

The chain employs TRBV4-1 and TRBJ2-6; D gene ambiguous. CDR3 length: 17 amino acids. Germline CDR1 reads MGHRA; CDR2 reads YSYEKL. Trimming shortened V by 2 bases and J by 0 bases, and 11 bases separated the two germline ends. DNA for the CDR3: TGCGCCAGCAGCCAAAAGGACCTATACTCTGGGGCCAACGTCCTGACTTTC. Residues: CASSQKDLYSGANVLTF.

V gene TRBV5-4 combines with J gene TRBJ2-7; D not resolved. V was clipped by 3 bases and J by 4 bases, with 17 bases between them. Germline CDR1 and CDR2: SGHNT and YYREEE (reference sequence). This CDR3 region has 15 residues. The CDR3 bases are TGTGCCAGCAGCTACTCCTCAATGGCCGATTACGAGCAGTACTTC. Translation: CASSYSSMADYEQYF.

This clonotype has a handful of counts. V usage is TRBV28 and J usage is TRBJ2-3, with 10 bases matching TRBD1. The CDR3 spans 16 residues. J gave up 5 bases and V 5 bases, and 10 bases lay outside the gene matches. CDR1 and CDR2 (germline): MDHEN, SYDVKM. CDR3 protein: CASSPTGTGEVDTQYF. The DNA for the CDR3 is TGTGCCAGCAGTCCCACCGGGACAGGGGAGGTAGATACGCAGTATTTT.

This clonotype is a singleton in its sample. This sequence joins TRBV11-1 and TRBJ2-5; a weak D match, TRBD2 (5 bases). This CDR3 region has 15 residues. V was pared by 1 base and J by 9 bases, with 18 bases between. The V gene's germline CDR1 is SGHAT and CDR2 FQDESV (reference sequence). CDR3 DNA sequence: TGTGCCAGCAGCTTAGGGCGGGCCCGCCTCTTGCCCCAGTACTTC. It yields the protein CASSLGRARLLPQYF.